Below are 23 T cell receptor beta chains sequenced from a single sample in a study of shared clonotypes between healthy human individuals (dated by TCRdb to 2018 to 2021). The library was prepared using the immunoSEQ multiplex PCR assay. Entries here come from immuneACCESS through TCRdb and include only in-frame sequences with V and J called. Some clones fail to appear in such tables; in the studies checked, an unresolved V gene covers under half of the shortfall, and the cause of the remainder is unknown. Across this sample there are roughly 1 million clones, with around 76% seen only once. Together, the top ten hold approximately 1.5% of the sample. Material: memory CD4+ T cells sorted from blood. The cell subset or site label for this specimen denotes: CD45RA-negative fraction. The receptors come from a man younger than 30 in good health.

The chain employs TRBV6-1 and TRBJ1-2; tentative D call: TRBD1 (5 bases). The CDR3 runs 15 residues. V was clipped by 4 bases and J by 2 bases, with 14 bases between them. CDR1 is MNHNS, CDR2 SASEGT, per germline. As DNA, the CDR3 is TGTGCCAGCAGTGGGGGCTCGGTGGTGAACTATGGCTACACCTTC. Amino acid sequence: CASSGGSVVNYGYTF.

The V call is TRBV18, the J call TRBJ1-2; TRBD1 might be the D (5 bases). There are 14 residues in the CDR3. V shed 2 bases and J shed 7 bases, with 14 bases lying between them. Looked up from germline, CDR1 is KGHSH and CDR2 is LQKENI. As DNA, the CDR3 is TGTGCCAGCTCACCAGCCCAGGGTACGGGTGGCTACACCTTC. Amino acids: CASSPAQGTGGYTF.

This chain connects TRBV19 to TRBJ1-4, with D tentatively TRBD1 (5 bases). The germline V gene encodes CDR1 LNHDA and CDR2 SQIVND (reference sequence). This CDR3 is built from 14 residues. Trimming left V 5 bases short and J 7 bases short, with 14 bases between. The CDR3 loop is CASSPREGTEKLFF. CDR3 DNA sequence: TGTGCCAGTAGTCCCCGGGAGGGGACTGAAAAACTGTTTTTT. The full variable domain, completed using reference TRBV19 and TRBJ1-4, is DGGITQSPKYLFRKEGQNVTLSCEQNLNHDAMYWYRQDPGQGLRLIYYSQIVNDFQKGDIAEGYSVSREKKESFPLTVTSAQKNPTAFYLCASSPREGTEKLFFGSGTQLSVL.

CDR3 residues: CASSQGGQGAGETQYF. As DNA, the CDR3 is TGCGCCAGCAGCCAAGGGGGACAGGGTGCAGGAGAGACCCAGTACTTC. The chain joins TRBV4-1 to TRBJ2-5; 9 bases are shared with TRBD1. This CDR3 is built from 16 residues. The V segment lost 1 base and the J segment 4 bases; nucleotides outside the gene matches: 7. The germline V gene has CDR1 MGHRA and CDR2 YSYEKL.

V is TRBV2 and J is TRBJ2-2; D is possibly TRBD2 (5 bases). V lost 5 bases to trimming and J lost 7 bases, with 11 bases between them. This CDR3 is 13 amino acids long. Looked up from germline, CDR1 is SNHLY and CDR2 is FYNNEI. The CDR3 loop reads CASSRQRVGELFF. The CDR3 bases are TGTGCCAGCAGTCGGCAGAGGGTCGGGGAGCTGTTTTTT.

This clone was detected many times. The chain couples TRBV5-8 to TRBJ2-6; 9 bases align to TRBD1. This CDR3 is built from 17 residues. CDR1 and CDR2 (germline): SGHTS, YDEGEE. Trimming at V came to 0 bases and at J to 3 bases, leaving 4 bases not matched to a gene. The CDR3 bases are TGTGCCAGCAGCTTGGTGGGGACAGGGTTTGGGGCCAACGTCCTGACTTTC. As protein: CASSLVGTGFGANVLTF. The whole variable domain, remainder taken from reference TRBV5-8 and TRBJ2-6, is EAGVTQSPTHLIKTRGQQATLRCSPISGHTSVYWYQQALGLGLQFLLWYDEGEERNRGNFPPRFSGRQFPNYSSELNVNALELEDSALYLCASSLVGTGFGANVLTFGAGSRLTVL.

Worth noting for this clone: The sample contains more than one DNA sequence encoding this CDR3. This chain connects TRBV5-1 to TRBJ2-5; 8 bases align to TRBD1. The J segment lost 0 bases and the V segment lost 0 bases, leaving 1 base of the junction unmatched. From germline, CDR1 is SGHRS and CDR2 YFSETQ. The CDR3 length is 15 residues. CDR3 nucleotide sequence: TGCGCCAGCAGCTTGGCAGGGGGCGACCAAGAGACCCAGTACTTC. Its protein is CASSLAGGDQETQYF.

The chain has TRBV6-6 and TRBJ2-7; 7 nucleotides agree with TRBD1. Trimming at V came to 5 bases and at J to 3 bases, leaving 7 bases not matched to a gene. The CDR3 sequence is 14 residues long. CDR1 is MNHNY, CDR2 SVGAGI, per germline (reference sequence). As DNA, the CDR3 is TGTGCCAGCAGTCAATCAGGGGGAGTCTACGAGCAGTACTTC. This encodes CASSQSGGVYEQYF.

This chain uses TRBV7-2 with TRBJ2-7; D unresolved. V was pared by 2 bases and J by 5 bases, with 10 bases between. CDR3 size: 13 residues. Germline V gene data show CDR1 as SGHTA and CDR2 as FQGNSA. This CDR3 is CASSLLLVHEQYF. Written as DNA, the CDR3 is TGTGCCAGCAGCTTATTGTTAGTCCACGAGCAGTACTTC. Full variable domain (rest looked up from reference TRBV7-2 and TRBJ2-7): GAGVSQSPSNKVTEKGKDVELRCDPISGHTALYWYRQSLGQGLEFLIYFQGNSAPDKSGLPSDRFSAERTGGSVSTLTIQRTQQEDSAVYLCASSLLLVHEQYFGPGTRLTVT.

The rearrangement uses TRBV21-1 and TRBJ2-5; TRBD2 is the table's D call, not checked against the DNA. TRBV21-1 is designated a pseudogene. The CDR3 is made up of 20 amino acids. The CDR3 loop reads CASSKGGPDLAVQPQETQYF. The CDR3 nucleotides read TGTGCCAGCAGCAAAGGCGGACCCGATCTAGCGGTTCAACCCCAAGAGACCCAGTACTTC.

Notes on this clone: Additional DNA sequences in this sample encode the identical CDR3. The chain joins TRBV5-1 to TRBJ2-5; D is undetermined. In germline, CDR1 is SGHRS, CDR2 YFSETQ. The V end was cut by 0 bases, the J end by 4 bases, with 7 bases between. The CDR3 contains 13 residues. The CDR3 DNA is TGCGCCAGCAGCTTGGGCGGTCGAGAGACCCAGTACTTC. It translates to CASSLGGRETQYF.

This clone was observed a handful of times. An end of the junction does not agree with germline; a read error may underlie this. The chain links TRBV27 to TRBJ2-7; no firm D call. Germline V gene sequence: CDR1 MNHEY, CDR2 SMNVEV (reference sequence). This CDR3 region has 14 residues. CDR3 residues: CASSARHTSNEQYF. Here the CDR3 DNA reads TGTGCCAGCAGTGCAAGGCACACCTCCAACGAGCAGTACTTC.

For the CDR3, the DNA is TGCGCCAGCAGTCAAAGCGGGACTCCGCCCATCGAGCAGTTCTTC. Translating gives CASSQSGTPPIEQFF. V and J are TRBV5-1 and TRBJ2-1, with 7 bases lining up with TRBD2. This CDR3 has 15 residues. V lost 5 bases and J lost 10; bases outside the gene matches: 15. Germline CDR1 reads SGHRS; CDR2 reads YFSETQ.

The chain links TRBV27 to TRBJ2-7, with D hard to call. The CDR3 covers 16 residues. Germline CDR1 is MNHEY and CDR2 is SMNVEV (reference sequence). The V gene lost 3 bases and the J gene lost 6 bases, with 21 bases spanning the gap. As DNA, the CDR3 is TGTGCCAGCAGTTTTATTTCCTCGACTTCCGCTTTCGAGCAGTACTTC. This translates into CASSFISSTSAFEQYF.

The gene calls are TRBV18 and TRBJ1-1, with D tentatively TRBD1 (6 bases). The CDR3 runs 14 residues. CDR1 KGHSH and CDR2 LQKENI come from the germline V gene. V lost 8 bases and J 2 bases, leaving 15 bases between the germline ends. The CDR3 DNA follows: TGTGCCAGCCGTACGACAGGTATTAACACTGAAGCTTTCTTT. Translated, it gives CASRTTGINTEAFF.

The V and J genes are TRBV5-4 and TRBJ1-1; 7 bases match TRBD1. The CDR3 has 15 amino acids. CDR1 and CDR2 from the germline V gene are SGHNT and YYREEE (reference sequence). V was pared by 0 bases and J by 4 bases, with 6 bases of the junction left unmatched. CDR3: CASSLADRMGTEAFF. CDR3 nucleotides: TGTGCCAGCAGCTTGGCGGACAGGATGGGCACTGAAGCTTTCTTT.

The V and J genes are TRBV5-1 and TRBJ2-3; tentative D call: TRBD2 (5 bases). Per the germline V gene, CDR1 is SGHRS and CDR2 is YFSETQ. The CDR3 runs to 16 residues. V was pared by 4 bases and J by 1 base, with 16 bases between. CDR3 coding DNA: TGCGCCAGCAGCCTCGGACTGGACGCCCGCACAGATACGCAGTATTTT. Its translation: CASSLGLDARTDTQYF.

The chain has TRBV29-1 and TRBJ2-5; a weak D match, TRBD2 (5 bases). CDR3 length: 15 residues. Per germline, CDR1 SQVTM and CDR2 ANQGSEA. Trimming removed 4 bases from V and 5 bases from J, with 20 bases in between. CDR3 coding DNA: TGCAGCGTTGCCCCGAATCGGGGAGTCGGCGAGACCCAGTACTTC. Translating gives CSVAPNRGVGETQYF.

The V gene is TRBV6-4, the J gene TRBJ2-7; TRBD2 matches at 11 bases. Losses at the gene ends were 4 bases for V and 4 bases for J; bases not matched to a gene: 6. The germline CDR1 and CDR2 sequences are MRHNA and SNTAGT. The CDR3 totals 15 residues. CDR3 coding DNA: TGTGCCAGCAGTGTCCTTAGCGGGGGGGCTTACGAGCAGTACTTC. Translation: CASSVLSGGAYEQYF.

The V call is TRBV7-2, the J call TRBJ2-5; D possibly corresponds to TRBD1 (5 bases). V was clipped by 1 base and J by 6 bases, with 9 bases between them. Germline V gene data show CDR1 as SGHTA and CDR2 as FQGNSA. The CDR3 consists of 13 residues. This CDR3 reads CASSLEGFKTQYF. The CDR3 DNA reads as TGTGCCAGCAGCTTAGAGGGGTTCAAGACCCAGTACTTC.

The chain combines TRBV28 with TRBJ1-1; possibly TRBD1 for D (5 bases). With 6 bases removed from V and 10 bases from J, the gap between germline ends came to 18 bases. The CDR3 is made up of 13 amino acids. The V gene's germline CDR1 is MDHEN and CDR2 SYDVKM. The CDR3 nucleotides are TGTGCCAGCAGCTTGTCAGGGAAGGGGCGAGCTTTCTTT. It is translated as CASSLSGKGRAFF.

The J gene is TRBJ2-6, the V gene TRBV5-1, with D uncertain. CDR3 length: 14 amino acids. Germline loops: CDR1 SGHRS, CDR2 YFSETQ. Trimming removed 0 bases at V and 2 bases at J, with 3 bases between. This CDR3 is CASSLGTGANVLTF. The CDR3 DNA reads TGCGCCAGCAGCTTGGGGACTGGGGCCAACGTCCTGACTTTC. The variable domain in full, with the rest retrieved from reference TRBV5-1 and TRBJ2-6, is KAGVTQTPRYLIKTRGQQVTLSCSPISGHRSVSWYQQTPGQGLQFLFEYFSETQRNKGNFPGRFSGRQFSNSRSEMNVSTLELGDSALYLCASSLGTGANVLTFGAGSRLTVL.

In its sample, this clone was seen a few times. V gene TRBV5-4 combines with J gene TRBJ1-1; tentative D call: TRBD1 (5 bases). V lost 2 bases, J lost 5 bases, and 10 bases lay in between. CDR3 length: 13 amino acids. Germline V gene sequence: CDR1 SGHNT, CDR2 YYREEE (reference sequence). The CDR3 loop is CASSFSEGTEAFF. The CDR3 region has the DNA TGTGCCAGCAGCTTCTCGGAGGGGACTGAAGCTTTCTTT. The full variable domain, with the rest looked up from reference TRBV5-4 and TRBJ1-1, is ETGVTQSPTHLIKTRGQQVTLRCSSQSGHNTVSWYQQALGQGPQFIFQYYREEENGRGNFPPRFSGLQFPNYSSELNVNALELDDSALYLCASSFSEGTEAFFGQGTRLTVV.